Listed below are T cell receptor beta chains from one sample, sequenced in a study of cytomegalovirus exposure and HLA in healthy donors. Libraries were prepared by immunoSEQ multiplex PCR; TCRdb keeps only in-frame clonotypes and omits some of them. Of about 69,000 clones in the sample, just under 70% are singletons; the top ten hold 9.5% to 12%. The sample taken for sequencing was PBMCs. These receptors were taken from a woman aged 30 to 39 in good health and CMV-seronegative. Each CDR3 is given with its conserved first and last residue. D genes are given only for firm matches. Some rows mark clone size as missing; the rest say once, few, many or name a class of expanded clone.

DNA: TGTGCCAGCGGAAACGCAGGGGATGAGCAGTTCTTC
CDR3: CASGNAGDEQFF
V: TRBV27
J: TRBJ2-1
D: -
size: -

DNA: TGTGCCTGGAGTGTATACCCAGGGCTAGATACGCAGTATTTT
CDR3: CAWSVYPGLDTQYF
V: TRBV30
J: TRBJ2-3
D: -
size: few

DNA: TGTGCCAGCAGTGAAAAAATGGCCGGTGATGAGGTAGCTTTCTTT
CDR3: CASSEKMAGDEVAFF
V: TRBV6-1
J: TRBJ1-1
D: -
size: -

DNA: TGTGCCAGCAACAGGGACAGGGCCTCCAATCAGCCCCAGCATTTT
CDR3: CASNRDRASNQPQHF
V: TRBV28
J: TRBJ1-5
D: TRBD1
size: once

DNA: TGTGCCAGCAGCTTAGGGCAAAACACTGAAGCTTTCTTT
CDR3: CASSLGQNTEAFF
V: TRBV11-3
J: TRBJ1-1
D: -
size: -

DNA: TGTGCCAGCAGCCAAGAAAGGGGAGCACAGGGGGTGAACACTGAAGCTTTCTTT
CDR3: CASSQERGAQGVNTEAFF
V: TRBV14
J: TRBJ1-1
D: TRBD1
size: once

DNA: TGTGCCAGCAGCCAATTTAGCGGGACAGAGGACACCGGGGAGCTGTTTTTT
CDR3: CASSQFSGTEDTGELFF
V: TRBV14
J: TRBJ2-2
D: -
size: -

DNA: TGTGCCAGCTCACCAATCGTGGCAGGGGGAGGATATAGCAATCAGCCCCAGCATTTT
CDR3: CASSPIVAGGGYSNQPQHF
V: TRBV18
J: TRBJ1-5
D: TRBD1
size: -

DNA: TGTGCCAGCGGACGGCGCCTAGCGGGGGGGAATGAGCAGTTCTTC
CDR3: CASGRRLAGGNEQFF
V: TRBV2
J: TRBJ2-1
D: TRBD2
size: few

DNA: TGTGCCAGCAGTTACGGACAGGGGGCCTCCTACGAGCAGTACTTC
CDR3: CASSYGQGASYEQYF
V: TRBV6-5
J: TRBJ2-7
D: TRBD1
size: -

DNA: TGTGCCAGCAGTTTATTGGAGGGGACAGATACGCAGTATTTT
CDR3: CASSLLEGTDTQYF
V: TRBV27
J: TRBJ2-3
D: -
size: -

DNA: TGTGCCAGCAGCTCCCGGACAGGGGCGGAAAGAAACACCATATATTTT
CDR3: CASSSRTGAERNTIYF
V: TRBV9
J: TRBJ1-3
D: TRBD1
size: -

DNA: TGTGCCATCAGTCAGTCGGCAGAAACAGATACGCAGTATTTT
CDR3: CAISQSAETDTQYF
V: TRBV10-3
J: TRBJ2-3
D: -
size: -

DNA: TGTGCCAGTAGTACCCTAAGGGGGAACACTGAAGCTTTCTTT
CDR3: CASSTLRGNTEAFF
V: TRBV19
J: TRBJ1-1
D: -
size: -

DNA: TGCAGCGTTGAAGGGACAGTGAACACTGAAGCTTTCTTT
CDR3: CSVEGTVNTEAFF
V: TRBV29-1
J: TRBJ1-1
D: -
size: -

DNA: TGTGCCAGCAGCACTCAGGGTATGAACACTGAAGCTTTCTTT
CDR3: CASSTQGMNTEAFF
V: TRBV7-2
J: TRBJ1-1
D: -
size: -

DNA: TGCGCCAGCAGCTTCCCGGGACAGGGCAACTACGAGCAGTACTTC
CDR3: CASSFPGQGNYEQYF
V: TRBV5-1
J: TRBJ2-7
D: TRBD1
size: -

DNA: TGTGCCAGCAGCTTAAACTTAGAGCAGTTCTTC
CDR3: CASSLNLEQFF
V: TRBV7-2
J: TRBJ2-1
D: -
size: -

DNA: TGTGCCAGCAGTTTCACAGAGCAGTCCTACGAGCAGTACTTC
CDR3: CASSFTEQSYEQYF
V: TRBV27
J: TRBJ2-7
D: -
size: -

DNA: TGTGCCAGCAGCTTAGGGACAGGGGGCCATGAAAAACTGTTTTTT
CDR3: CASSLGTGGHEKLFF
V: TRBV11-2
J: TRBJ1-4
D: TRBD1
size: -

DNA: TGTGCCAGCAGCTTATATTCGGCGGGGTCCGGGGCCAACGTCCTGACTTTC
CDR3: CASSLYSAGSGANVLTF
V: TRBV11-1
J: TRBJ2-6
D: -
size: -

DNA: TGTGCCAGCAGTCCAAGACAGGGTAATTCACCCCTCCACTTT
CDR3: CASSPRQGNSPLHF
V: TRBV11-3
J: TRBJ1-6
D: TRBD1
size: -

DNA: TGCGCCAGCAGGCCAACTGCTAGCACAGATACGCAGTATTTT
CDR3: CASRPTASTDTQYF
V: TRBV5-1
J: TRBJ2-3
D: -
size: -

DNA: TGTGCCATCAGTGACGGGGGGGGCCCAGATACGCAGTATTTT
CDR3: CAISDGGGPDTQYF
V: TRBV10-3
J: TRBJ2-3
D: TRBD2
size: -

DNA: TGCAGCGTTGAGACGGACTCCAATGAGCAGTTCTTC
CDR3: CSVETDSNEQFF
V: TRBV29-1
J: TRBJ2-1
D: -
size: -

DNA: TGTGCCAGCAGCCAACCGGGACAGGCGCTTACGAGGCCCCAGCATTTT
CDR3: CASSQPGQALTRPQHF
V: TRBV28
J: TRBJ1-5
D: TRBD1
size: few

DNA: TGTGCCAGCAGTTACTCGATCAGGGGTGGAGAAAAACTGTTTTTT
CDR3: CASSYSIRGGEKLFF
V: TRBV6-5
J: TRBJ1-4
D: -
size: -

DNA: TGTGCCAGCACCGACAGGGAGAACACTGAAGCTTTCTTT
CDR3: CASTDRENTEAFF
V: TRBV2
J: TRBJ1-1
D: TRBD1
size: few

DNA: TGTGCCAGCACCGCACCCTATCAGGGCAGCTATGGCTACACCTTC
CDR3: CASTAPYQGSYGYTF
V: TRBV28
J: TRBJ1-2
D: -
size: -

DNA: TGCGCCAGCAGCTTGAATCAGGGACAAGAGACCCAGTACTTC
CDR3: CASSLNQGQETQYF
V: TRBV5-1
J: TRBJ2-5
D: -
size: -

DNA: TGCGCCAGCAGCTTACAACCCTCTGGCTATGGCTACACCTTC
CDR3: CASSLQPSGYGYTF
V: TRBV5-1
J: TRBJ1-2
D: -
size: -

DNA: TGTGCCAGCTCACCACGACAGGGGGGAAACACTGAAGCTTTCTTT
CDR3: CASSPRQGGNTEAFF
V: TRBV18
J: TRBJ1-1
D: TRBD1
size: -

DNA: TGTGCTAGCAGCTCCGGCTCTGGAAACACCATATATTTT
CDR3: CASSSGSGNTIYF
V: TRBV7-7
J: TRBJ1-3
D: -
size: -

DNA: TGTGCCAGCAGCTCGGGAATTTCGAACACTGAAGCTTTCTTT
CDR3: CASSSGISNTEAFF
V: TRBV7-8
J: TRBJ1-1
D: -
size: -

DNA: TGTGCCAGCAGCCCCGGGACTAGCATCTACAATGAGCAGTTCTTC
CDR3: CASSPGTSIYNEQFF
V: TRBV6-5
J: TRBJ2-1
D: TRBD2
size: once

DNA: TGTGCCAGCAGCTTGCGGTTTTCCAAAAACATTCAGTACTTC
CDR3: CASSLRFSKNIQYF
V: TRBV5-6
J: TRBJ2-4
D: -
size: few

DNA: TGTGCCAGCAGTGACGGGGGCAGGAACACCGGGGAGCTGTTTTTT
CDR3: CASSDGGRNTGELFF
V: TRBV6-4
J: TRBJ2-2
D: -
size: -

DNA: TGTGCCAGCAGCTCGAGAGGGACAGGGGAAGCTTTCTTT
CDR3: CASSSRGTGEAFF
V: TRBV11-3
J: TRBJ1-1
D: TRBD1
size: once

DNA: TGTGCCAGCTCACCCGGACTAGGCGGGTACGAGCAGTACTTC
CDR3: CASSPGLGGYEQYF
V: TRBV18
J: TRBJ2-7
D: TRBD2
size: -

DNA: TGTGCCAGCAGCCCTCAAGCGGGGGGCCAGGGAGAGACCCAGTACTTC
CDR3: CASSPQAGGQGETQYF
V: TRBV9
J: TRBJ2-5
D: TRBD2
size: once

DNA: TGCGCCAGCAGCCAGGTTACGACTAGCGCAACCTACGAGCAGTACTTC
CDR3: CASSQVTTSATYEQYF
V: TRBV4-1
J: TRBJ2-7
D: TRBD2
size: -

DNA: TGTGCCTGGAGCCAGGGGGCCTACGAGCAGTACTTC
CDR3: CAWSQGAYEQYF
V: TRBV30
J: TRBJ2-7
D: TRBD1
size: -

DNA: TGTGCCAGCTCACCACTGGGCCTAGCGGGGTTAAGTAGCAATGAGCAGTTCTTC
CDR3: CASSPLGLAGLSSNEQFF
V: TRBV18
J: TRBJ2-1
D: TRBD2
size: -

DNA: TGTGCCTCCACGCCGGGTCAGAGGGATTCACCGCTCCACTTT
CDR3: CASTPGQRDSPLHF
V: TRBV6-6
J: TRBJ1-6
D: -
size: -

DNA: TGTGCCAGCTCGGCCGCGGGGGCCTTTACAAATGAGCAGTTCTTC
CDR3: CASSAAGAFTNEQFF
V: TRBV18
J: TRBJ2-1
D: -
size: -

DNA: TGTGCCTGGGGACAGGCAAATTCTGAGCAGTACTTC
CDR3: CAWGQANSEQYF
V: TRBV30
J: TRBJ2-7
D: TRBD1
size: once

DNA: TGCAGCGTTGATCGAGGGGACAGGGAGTCGGGCGAGCAGTACTTC
CDR3: CSVDRGDRESGEQYF
V: TRBV29-1
J: TRBJ2-7
D: TRBD1
size: once

DNA: TGTGCCAGCAGTGCGTATATTAGCAATCAGCCCCAGCATTTT
CDR3: CASSAYISNQPQHF
V: TRBV2
J: TRBJ1-5
D: -
size: -

DNA: TGTGCCAGCAGTCAAGGGGGCAAGGCTAATGAAAAACTGTTTTTT
CDR3: CASSQGGKANEKLFF
V: TRBV2
J: TRBJ1-4
D: TRBD1
size: few

DNA: TGTTCCAGCAGCTCCTATGGACGGGACTCTGGAAACACCATATATTTT
CDR3: CSSSSYGRDSGNTIYF
V: TRBV7-9
J: TRBJ1-3
D: -
size: -